The rows below give T cell receptor beta chains drawn from one sample of a study of radiotherapy plus CTLA-4 blockade in lung cancer. Profiled with immunoSEQ multiplex PCR; TCRdb holds only in-frame clones, not every one. The sample has 20,000 or so clones, roughly 88% seen once; the top ten hold around 22%. The sample in question was peripheral blood, obtained from a patient treated with radiotherapy plus ipilimumab. The receptors shown here come from a human donor with non-small cell lung cancer whose response to radiotherapy plus ipilimumab could not be evaluated. Both conserved end residues are part of each CDR3. D genes are given only for firm matches. The size entry is marked missing in some rows and otherwise reads once, few, many or a size class.

j_gene: TRBJ2-7; v_gene: TRBV7-2; abundance: NA; len: 15; d_gene: TRBD2; CDR3aa: CASSLTSRGTHEQYF; CDR3nt: TGTGCCAGCAGCCTGACTAGCCGGGGAACCCACGAGCAGTACTTC
j_gene: TRBJ2-7; v_gene: TRBV29-1; abundance: NA; len: 12; d_gene: NA; CDR3aa: CSVERELGSRYF; CDR3nt: TGCAGCGTTGAACGGGAATTAGGAAGCAGGTACTTC
j_gene: TRBJ1-4; v_gene: TRBV7-9; abundance: NA; len: 15; d_gene: NA; CDR3aa: CASSPLDSLREKLFF; CDR3nt: TGTGCCAGCAGCCCTCTGGACAGTCTAAGGGAAAAACTGTTTTTT
j_gene: TRBJ1-5; v_gene: TRBV28; abundance: NA; len: 16; d_gene: TRBD1; CDR3aa: CASSSPGQGHNQPQHF; CDR3nt: TGTGCCAGCAGCTCCCCGGGACAGGGTCACAATCAGCCCCAGCATTTT
j_gene: TRBJ2-7; v_gene: TRBV9; abundance: NA; len: 15; d_gene: NA; CDR3aa: CASSPRPVGGYEQYF; CDR3nt: TGTGCCAGCAGCCCCCGCCCGGTTGGAGGGTACGAGCAGTACTTC
j_gene: TRBJ2-4; v_gene: TRBV4-3; abundance: NA; len: 16; d_gene: TRBD2; CDR3aa: CASSQDLSGGGNIQYF; CDR3nt: TGCGCCAGCAGCCAAGATCTCAGCGGGGGGGGAAACATTCAGTACTTC
j_gene: TRBJ2-7; v_gene: TRBV15; abundance: NA; len: 16; d_gene: TRBD1; CDR3aa: CATSRTGQGLSYEQYF; CDR3nt: TGTGCCACCAGCAGAACAGGACAGGGGCTCTCCTACGAGCAGTACTTC
j_gene: TRBJ2-3; v_gene: TRBV5-1; abundance: NA; len: 15; d_gene: NA; CDR3aa: CASSVLTGFTDTQYF; CDR3nt: TGCGCCAGCAGCGTGCTGACTGGATTTACAGATACGCAGTATTTT
j_gene: TRBJ2-3; v_gene: TRBV2; abundance: NA; len: 14; d_gene: TRBD1; CDR3aa: CASSRDRSTDTQYF; CDR3nt: TGTGCCAGCAGTCGGGACAGGAGCACAGATACGCAGTATTTT
j_gene: TRBJ2-7; v_gene: TRBV6-6; abundance: NA; len: 16; d_gene: NA; CDR3aa: CASSYSEQGVPSEQYF; CDR3nt: TGTGCCAGCAGTTACTCGGAACAGGGAGTCCCTTCGGAGCAGTACTTC
j_gene: TRBJ2-1; v_gene: TRBV28; abundance: NA; len: 17; d_gene: TRBD2; CDR3aa: CASSFPPGTSRMNEQFF; CDR3nt: TGTGCCAGCAGTTTCCCCCCGGGGACTAGCAGGATGAATGAGCAGTTCTTC
j_gene: TRBJ2-7; v_gene: TRBV2; abundance: once; len: 15; d_gene: NA; CDR3aa: CASSDPAGEKYEQYF; CDR3nt: TGTGCCAGCAGCGATCCGGCGGGCGAAAAATACGAGCAGTACTTC
j_gene: TRBJ2-2; v_gene: TRBV19; abundance: NA; len: 12; d_gene: NA; CDR3aa: CASGESFGELFF; CDR3nt: TGTGCCAGCGGGGAATCCTTCGGGGAGCTGTTTTTT
j_gene: TRBJ2-5; v_gene: TRBV28; abundance: NA; len: 16; d_gene: TRBD2; CDR3aa: CASSFLTSGLQETQYF; CDR3nt: TGTGCCAGCAGTTTCCTGACTAGCGGTCTCCAAGAGACCCAGTACTTC
j_gene: TRBJ1-6; v_gene: TRBV19; abundance: NA; len: 19; d_gene: NA; CDR3aa: CASSTLDPGGASTGGALHF; CDR3nt: TGTGCCAGTAGTACCCTTGACCCAGGTGGGGCCTCTACCGGTGGGGCCCTCCACTTT
j_gene: TRBJ2-7; v_gene: TRBV11-2; abundance: NA; len: 15; d_gene: NA; CDR3aa: CASSPFDGSSYEQYF; CDR3nt: TGTGCCAGCAGCCCCTTCGACGGGAGCTCCTACGAGCAGTACTTC
j_gene: TRBJ1-5; v_gene: TRBV10-1; abundance: NA; len: 12; d_gene: NA; CDR3aa: CASSGLNQPQHF; CDR3nt: TGCGCCAGCAGTGGACTCAATCAGCCCCAACATTTT
j_gene: TRBJ1-2; v_gene: TRBV19; abundance: NA; len: 15; d_gene: NA; CDR3aa: CASSQGSTNYYGYTF; CDR3nt: TGTGCCAGTAGTCAGGGTTCGACAAACTACTATGGCTACACCTTC
j_gene: TRBJ2-3; v_gene: TRBV12-5; abundance: NA; len: 13; d_gene: NA; CDR3aa: CASGLGGGVAQYF; CDR3nt: TGTGCTAGTGGTTTGGGTGGGGGCGTGGCGCAGTATTTT
j_gene: TRBJ2-7; v_gene: TRBV5-5; abundance: NA; len: 14; d_gene: TRBD1; CDR3aa: CASTPYLGQIEQYF; CDR3nt: TGTGCCAGCACCCCGTATCTGGGACAGATCGAGCAGTACTTC
j_gene: TRBJ2-2; v_gene: TRBV7-3; abundance: NA; len: 15; d_gene: NA; CDR3aa: CASSPGAGSTGELFF; CDR3nt: TGTGCCAGCAGCCCAGGGGCAGGGAGCACCGGGGAGCTGTTTTTT
j_gene: TRBJ2-3; v_gene: TRBV29-1; abundance: NA; len: 14; d_gene: NA; CDR3aa: CSVVRPGGTDTQYF; CDR3nt: TGCAGCGTTGTGAGACCCGGGGGCACAGATACGCAGTATTTT
j_gene: TRBJ2-2; v_gene: TRBV12-5; abundance: NA; len: 15; d_gene: TRBD2; CDR3aa: CASGYKREGLGELFF; CDR3nt: TGTGCTAGTGGTTATAAGAGGGAGGGGCTGGGGGAGCTGTTTTTT